This T cell receptor (beta chain) was documented in a study of OX40 agonist ivuxolimab in advanced cancers. The overall study: Patients receiving dose escalation had hepatocellular carcinoma, melanoma, renal cell or head and neck cancer. Prior anti-PD-1, anti-PD-L1 or anti-CTLA-4 therapy did not bar entry, and less than 50% had some.

The method was immunoSEQ multiplex PCR; TCRdb's version includes in-frame clones alone and lacks a portion of them. The table has some 15,000 clones, about 81% seen once. The CDR3 runs to 17 residues. The germline gives CDR1 LNHDA, CDR2 SQIVND (reference sequence). Trimming at V came to 1 base and at J to 2 bases, leaving 4 bases not matched to a gene. A remark on this clone: Its antigen remains unidentified.

Overall study results and limits: Clonal expansion from baseline to week 6 occurred in both CD4+ and CD8+ T cells.

V and J are TRBV19 and TRBJ2-1; 11 nucleotides match TRBD2. The clonotype comes from an adult with an advanced solid tumor such as melanoma, head and neck, liver or kidney cancer. Source: CD4+ or CD8+ T cells sorted from blood, taken in a trial of the OX40 agonist ivuxolimab. CDR3 residues: CASSIALAGGPYNEQFF. DNA for the CDR3: TGTGCCAGTAGTATAGCTCTAGCGGGAGGCCCCTACAATGAGCAGTTCTTC.